The source of this T cell receptor (beta chain) is a study of T cell changes during pregnancy in multiple sclerosis. Germline CDR1 and CDR2: MNHNY and SVGAGI (reference sequence). The V end lost 2 bases, the J end lost 3 bases, and 8 bases lay between the germline ends. The CDR3 totals 14 residues. Profiling relied on immunoSEQ multiplex PCR, and the TCRdb table lists in-frame clones only, not all of them. The sample holds tens of thousands of clones; around nine tenths are singletons and the top ten take about 5.3%. This clonotype was sampled from a female donor in good health, enrolled as a control in a pregnancy study. The sequencing used peripheral blood, collected in the third trimester of pregnancy. The chain couples TRBV6-6 to TRBJ2-1; possible D gene TRBD1, 5 bases. The CDR3 region is CASSYRQFYNEQFF. CDR3 nucleotides: TGTGCCAGCAGTTACCGACAGTTCTACAATGAGCAGTTCTTC.